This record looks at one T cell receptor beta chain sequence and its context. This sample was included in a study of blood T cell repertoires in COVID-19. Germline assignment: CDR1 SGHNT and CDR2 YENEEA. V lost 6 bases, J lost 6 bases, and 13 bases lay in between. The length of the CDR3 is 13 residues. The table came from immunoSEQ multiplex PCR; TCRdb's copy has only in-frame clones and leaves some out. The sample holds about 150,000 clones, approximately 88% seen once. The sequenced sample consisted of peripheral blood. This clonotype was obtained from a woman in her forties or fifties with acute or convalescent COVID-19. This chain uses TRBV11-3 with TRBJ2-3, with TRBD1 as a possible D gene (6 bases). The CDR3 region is CASSIPGHDTQYF. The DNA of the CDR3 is TGTGCCAGCAGTATTCCGGGACATGATACGCAGTATTTT.